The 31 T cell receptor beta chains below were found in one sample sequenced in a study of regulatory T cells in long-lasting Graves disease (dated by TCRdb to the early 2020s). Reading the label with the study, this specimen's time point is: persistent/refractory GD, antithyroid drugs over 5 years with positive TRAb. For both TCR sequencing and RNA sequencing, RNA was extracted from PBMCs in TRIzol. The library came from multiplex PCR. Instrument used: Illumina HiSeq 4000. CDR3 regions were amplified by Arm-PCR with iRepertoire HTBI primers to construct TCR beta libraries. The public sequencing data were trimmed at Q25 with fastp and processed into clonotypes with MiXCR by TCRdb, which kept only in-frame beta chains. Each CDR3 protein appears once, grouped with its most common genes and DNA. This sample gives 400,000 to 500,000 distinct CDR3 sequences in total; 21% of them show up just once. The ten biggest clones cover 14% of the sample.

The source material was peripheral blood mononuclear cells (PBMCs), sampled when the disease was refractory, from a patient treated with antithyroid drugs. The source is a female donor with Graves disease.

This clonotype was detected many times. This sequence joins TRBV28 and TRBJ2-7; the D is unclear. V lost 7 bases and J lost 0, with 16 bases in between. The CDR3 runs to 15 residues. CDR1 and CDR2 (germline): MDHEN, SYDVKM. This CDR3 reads CASTPAARSSYEQYF. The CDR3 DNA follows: TGTGCCAGCACTCCGGCAGCTAGGAGCTCCTACGAGCAGTACTTC.

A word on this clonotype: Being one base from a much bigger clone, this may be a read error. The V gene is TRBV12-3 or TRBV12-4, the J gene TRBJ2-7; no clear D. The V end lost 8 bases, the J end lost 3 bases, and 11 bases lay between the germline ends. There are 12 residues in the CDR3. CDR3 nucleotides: TGTGCCAGCTCTTCTCGGCACTACGAGCAGTACTTC. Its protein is CASSSRHYEQYF.

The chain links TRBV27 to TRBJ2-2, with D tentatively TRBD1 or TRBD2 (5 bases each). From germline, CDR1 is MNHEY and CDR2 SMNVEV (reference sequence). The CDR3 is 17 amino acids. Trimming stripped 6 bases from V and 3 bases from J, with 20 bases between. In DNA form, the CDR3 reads TGTGCCAGCAGGCCGATATCCTTCCGGGGCCACACCGGGGAGCTGTTTTTT. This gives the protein CASRPISFRGHTGELFF.

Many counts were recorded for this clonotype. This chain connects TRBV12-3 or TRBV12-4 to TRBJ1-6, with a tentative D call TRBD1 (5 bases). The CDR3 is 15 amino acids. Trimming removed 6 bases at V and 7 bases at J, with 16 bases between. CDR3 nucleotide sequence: TGTGCCAGCAGCATTGACAGCCTTGGGAATTCACCCCTCCACTTT. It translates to CASSIDSLGNSPLHF.

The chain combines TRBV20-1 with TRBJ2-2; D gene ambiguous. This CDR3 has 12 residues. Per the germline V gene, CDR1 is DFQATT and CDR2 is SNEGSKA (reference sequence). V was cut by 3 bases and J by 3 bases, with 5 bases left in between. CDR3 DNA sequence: TGCAGTGCTAGGCCGGACACCGGGGAGCTGTTTTTT. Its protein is CSARPDTGELFF.

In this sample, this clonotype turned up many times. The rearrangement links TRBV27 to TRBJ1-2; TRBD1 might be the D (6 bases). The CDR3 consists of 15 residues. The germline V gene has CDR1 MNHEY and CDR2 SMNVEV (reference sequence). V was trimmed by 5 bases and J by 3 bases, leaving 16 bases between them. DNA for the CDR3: TGTGCCAGCAGTCTCAACCCCACAGGGCACTATGGCTACACCTTC. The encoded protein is CASSLNPTGHYGYTF.

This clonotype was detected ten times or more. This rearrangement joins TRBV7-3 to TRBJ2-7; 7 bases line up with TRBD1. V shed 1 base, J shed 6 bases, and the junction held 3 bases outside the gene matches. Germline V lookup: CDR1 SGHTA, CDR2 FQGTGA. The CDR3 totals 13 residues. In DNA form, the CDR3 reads TGTGCCAGCAGCTTAAACCGACAGGGCGAGCAGTACTTC. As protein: CASSLNRQGEQYF.

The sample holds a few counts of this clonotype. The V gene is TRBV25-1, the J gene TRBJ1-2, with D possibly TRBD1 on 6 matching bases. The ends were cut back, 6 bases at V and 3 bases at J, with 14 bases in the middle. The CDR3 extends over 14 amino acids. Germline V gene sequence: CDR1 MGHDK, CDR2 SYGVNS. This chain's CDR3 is CASRARGSHYGYTF. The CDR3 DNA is TGTGCCAGCAGAGCCAGGGGTTCGCACTATGGCTACACCTTC.

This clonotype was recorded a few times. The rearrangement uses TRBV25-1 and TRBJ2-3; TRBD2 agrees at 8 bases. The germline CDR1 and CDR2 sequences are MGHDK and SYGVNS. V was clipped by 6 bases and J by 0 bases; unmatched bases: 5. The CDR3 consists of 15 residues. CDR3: CASSAASGSTDTQYF. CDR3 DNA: TGTGCCAGCAGCGCAGCTAGCGGGAGCACAGATACGCAGTATTTT.

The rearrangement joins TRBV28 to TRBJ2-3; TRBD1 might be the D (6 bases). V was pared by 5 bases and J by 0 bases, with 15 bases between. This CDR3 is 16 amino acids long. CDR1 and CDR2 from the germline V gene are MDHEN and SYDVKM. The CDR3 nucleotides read TGTGCCAGCAGTCCCGCAGGGGCGGTTAGCACAGATACGCAGTATTTT. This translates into CASSPAGAVSTDTQYF.

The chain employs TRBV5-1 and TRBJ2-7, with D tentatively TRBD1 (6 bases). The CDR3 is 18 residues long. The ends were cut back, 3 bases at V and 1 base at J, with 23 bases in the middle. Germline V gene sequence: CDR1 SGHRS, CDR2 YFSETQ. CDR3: CASSSRSTGTMKSYEQYF. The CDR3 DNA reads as TGCGCCAGCAGCTCACGTTCGACCGGGACAATGAAGTCCTACGAGCAGTACTTC. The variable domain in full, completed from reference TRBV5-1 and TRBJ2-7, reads KAGVTQTPRYLIKTRGQQVTLSCSPISGHRSVSWYQQTPGQGLQFLFEYFSETQRNKGNFPGRFSGRQFSNSRSEMNVSTLELGDSALYLCASSSRSTGTMKSYEQYFGPGTRLTVT.

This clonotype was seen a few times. CDR3 in amino acids: CASSFRGREVDEQYF. CDR3 DNA: TGCGCCAGCAGCTTTCGTGGTAGGGAGGTTGACGAGCAGTACTTC. The V and J genes are TRBV5-1 and TRBJ2-7, with TRBD2 as a possible D gene (6 bases). Germline V gene sequence: CDR1 SGHRS, CDR2 YFSETQ. Trimming took off 2 bases at V and 5 bases at J, with 17 bases between the two ends. CDR3 length equals 15 residues. Full variable domain (outside the CDR3, taken from reference TRBV5-1 and TRBJ2-7): KAGVTQTPRYLIKTRGQQVTLSCSPISGHRSVSWYQQTPGQGLQFLFEYFSETQRNKGNFPGRFSGRQFSNSRSEMNVSTLELGDSALYLCASSFRGREVDEQYFGPGTRLTVT.

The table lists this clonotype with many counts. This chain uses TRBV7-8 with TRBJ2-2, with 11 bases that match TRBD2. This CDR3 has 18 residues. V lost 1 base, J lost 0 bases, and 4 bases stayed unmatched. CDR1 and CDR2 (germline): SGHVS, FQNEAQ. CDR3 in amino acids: CASSLVGTSGANTGELFF. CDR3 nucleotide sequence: TGTGCCAGCAGCTTAGTAGGGACTAGCGGTGCGAACACCGGGGAGCTGTTTTTT.

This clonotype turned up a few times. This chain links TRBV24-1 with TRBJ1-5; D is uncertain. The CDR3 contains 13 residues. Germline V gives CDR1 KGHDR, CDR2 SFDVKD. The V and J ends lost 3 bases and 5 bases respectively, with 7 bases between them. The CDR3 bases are TGTGCCACCAGTGATAGGAACCATCAGCCCCAGCATTTT. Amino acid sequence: CATSDRNHQPQHF.

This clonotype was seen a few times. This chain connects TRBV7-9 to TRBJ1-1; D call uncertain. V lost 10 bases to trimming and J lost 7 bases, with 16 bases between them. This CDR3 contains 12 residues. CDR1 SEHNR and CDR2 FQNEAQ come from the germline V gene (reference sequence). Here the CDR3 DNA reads TGTGCCACTAACCGGGGAGGAAATGAAGCTTTCTTT. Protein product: CATNRGGNEAFF.

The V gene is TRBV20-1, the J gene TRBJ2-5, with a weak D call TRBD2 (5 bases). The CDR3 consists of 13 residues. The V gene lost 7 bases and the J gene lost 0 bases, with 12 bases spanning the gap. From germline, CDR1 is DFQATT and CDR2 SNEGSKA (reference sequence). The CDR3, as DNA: TGCAGTGTGACTCGGGGAAACCAAGAGACCCAGTACTTC. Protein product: CSVTRGNQETQYF.

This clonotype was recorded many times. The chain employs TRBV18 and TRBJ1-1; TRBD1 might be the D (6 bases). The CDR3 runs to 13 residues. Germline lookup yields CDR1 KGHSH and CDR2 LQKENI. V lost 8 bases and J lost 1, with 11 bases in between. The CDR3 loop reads CASSPGQNTEAFF. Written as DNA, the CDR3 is TGTGCCAGCAGCCCGGGACAGAACACTGAAGCTTTCTTT.

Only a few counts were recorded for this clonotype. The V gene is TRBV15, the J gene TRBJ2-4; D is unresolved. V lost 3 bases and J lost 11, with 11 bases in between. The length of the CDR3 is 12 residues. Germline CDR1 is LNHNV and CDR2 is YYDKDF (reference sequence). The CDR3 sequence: CATSRGTWVQYF. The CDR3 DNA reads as TGTGCCACCAGCAGGGGAACCTGGGTTCAGTACTTC. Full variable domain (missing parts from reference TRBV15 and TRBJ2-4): DAMVIQNPRYQVTQFGKPVTLSCSQTLNHNVMYWYQQKSSQAPKLLFHYYDKDFNNEADTPDNFQSRRPNTSFCFLDIRSPGLGDTAMYLCATSRGTWVQYFGAGTRLSVL.

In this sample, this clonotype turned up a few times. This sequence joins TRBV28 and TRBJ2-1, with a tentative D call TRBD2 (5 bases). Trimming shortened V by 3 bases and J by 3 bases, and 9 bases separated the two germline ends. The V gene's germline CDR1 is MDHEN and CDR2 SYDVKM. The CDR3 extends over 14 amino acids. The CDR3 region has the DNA TGTGCCAGCAGTTTCAACGGGAACTACAATGAGCAGTTCTTC. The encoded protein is CASSFNGNYNEQFF.

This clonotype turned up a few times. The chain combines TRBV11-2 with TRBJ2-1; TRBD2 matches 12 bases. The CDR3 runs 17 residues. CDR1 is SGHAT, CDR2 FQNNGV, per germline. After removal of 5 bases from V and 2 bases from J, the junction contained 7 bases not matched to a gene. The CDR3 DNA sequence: TGTGCCAGCAGCGATAGACGACTAGCGGGAGCCTACAATGAGCAGTTCTTC. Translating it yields CASSDRRLAGAYNEQFF.

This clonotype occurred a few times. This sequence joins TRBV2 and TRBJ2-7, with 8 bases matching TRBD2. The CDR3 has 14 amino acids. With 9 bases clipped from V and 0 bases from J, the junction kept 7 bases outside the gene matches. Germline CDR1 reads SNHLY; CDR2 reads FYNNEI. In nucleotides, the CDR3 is TGTGCCAGGGAGGGTAGCGGGGCCTCCTACGAGCAGTACTTC. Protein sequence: CAREGSGASYEQYF.

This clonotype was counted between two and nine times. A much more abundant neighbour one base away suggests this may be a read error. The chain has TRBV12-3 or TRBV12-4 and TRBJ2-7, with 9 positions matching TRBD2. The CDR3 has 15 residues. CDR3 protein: CASSLASGSGYEQHF. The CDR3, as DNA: TGTGCCAGCAGTTTAGCTAGCGGGAGTGGGTACGAGCAGCACTTC.

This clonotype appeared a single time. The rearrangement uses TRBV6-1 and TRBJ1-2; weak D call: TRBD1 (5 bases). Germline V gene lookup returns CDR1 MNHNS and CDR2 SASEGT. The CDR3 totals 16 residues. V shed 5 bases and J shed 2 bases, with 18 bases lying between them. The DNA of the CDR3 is TGTGCCAGCAGTCCCAATAGGAAGCGGGGCAACTATGGCTACACCTTC. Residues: CASSPNRKRGNYGYTF.

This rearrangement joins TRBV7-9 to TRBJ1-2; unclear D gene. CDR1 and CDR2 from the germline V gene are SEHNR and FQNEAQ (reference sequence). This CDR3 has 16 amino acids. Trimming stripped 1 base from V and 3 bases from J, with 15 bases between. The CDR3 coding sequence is TGTGCCAGCAGCTTAGACTTGAACCAGCACTACTATGGCTACACCTTC. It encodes CASSLDLNQHYYGYTF.

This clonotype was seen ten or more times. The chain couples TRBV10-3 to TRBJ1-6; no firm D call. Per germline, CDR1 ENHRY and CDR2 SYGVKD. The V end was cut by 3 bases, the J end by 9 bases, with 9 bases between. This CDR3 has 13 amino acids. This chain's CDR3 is CAISDSNGSPLHF. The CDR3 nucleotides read TGTGCCATCAGTGACAGTAACGGTTCACCCCTCCACTTT.

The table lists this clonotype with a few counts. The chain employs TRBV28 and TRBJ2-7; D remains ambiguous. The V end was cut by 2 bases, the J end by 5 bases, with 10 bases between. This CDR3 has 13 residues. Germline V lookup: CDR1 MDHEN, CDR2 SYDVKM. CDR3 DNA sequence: TGTGCCAGCAGTTTAGCGCACTGGGACGAGCAGTACTTC. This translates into CASSLAHWDEQYF.

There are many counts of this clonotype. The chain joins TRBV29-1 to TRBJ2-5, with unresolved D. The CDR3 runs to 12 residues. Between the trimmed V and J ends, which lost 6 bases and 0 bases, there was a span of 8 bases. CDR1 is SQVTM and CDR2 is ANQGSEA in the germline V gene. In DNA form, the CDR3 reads TGCAGCGTATGGGATTACCAAGAGACCCAGTACTTC. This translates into CSVWDYQETQYF.

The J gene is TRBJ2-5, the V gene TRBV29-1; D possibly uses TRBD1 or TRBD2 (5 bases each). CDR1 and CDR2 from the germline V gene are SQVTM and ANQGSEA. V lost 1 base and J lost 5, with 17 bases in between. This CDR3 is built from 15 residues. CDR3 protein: CSVEGGFGVWETQYF. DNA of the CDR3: TGCAGCGTTGAAGGGGGCTTCGGGGTGTGGGAGACCCAGTACTTC. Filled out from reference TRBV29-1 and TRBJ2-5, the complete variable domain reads SAVISQKPSRDICQRGTSLTIQCQVDSQVTMMFWYRQQPGQSLTLIATANQGSEATYESGFVIDKFPISRPNLTFSTLTVSNMSPEDSSIYLCSVEGGFGVWETQYFGPGTRLLVL.

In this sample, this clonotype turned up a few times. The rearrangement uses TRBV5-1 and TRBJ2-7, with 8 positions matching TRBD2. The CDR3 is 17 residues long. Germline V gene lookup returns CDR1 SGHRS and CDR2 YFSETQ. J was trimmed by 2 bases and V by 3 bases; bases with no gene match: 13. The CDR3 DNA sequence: TGCGCCAGCAGCTGGCCAGCGGGGGCTACCCGAACCTACGAGCAGTACTTC. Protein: CASSWPAGATRTYEQYF.

In DNA, the CDR3 is TGTGCCAGCAGCCCCGGACAGGGGGCAGATACGCAGTATTTT. This translates into CASSPGQGADTQYF. V usage is TRBV5-4 and J usage is TRBJ2-3, with 10 bases lining up with TRBD1. CDR3 length: 14 amino acids. The V gene's germline CDR1 is SGHNT and CDR2 YYREEE (reference sequence). The ends lost 4 bases at V and 4 bases at J; junction bases unmatched: 3. The full variable domain, its missing parts supplied by reference TRBV5-4 and TRBJ2-3, is ETGVTQSPTHLIKTRGQQVTLRCSSQSGHNTVSWYQQALGQGPQFIFQYYREEENGRGNFPPRFSGLQFPNYSSELNVNALELDDSALYLCASSPGQGADTQYFGPGTRLTVL.

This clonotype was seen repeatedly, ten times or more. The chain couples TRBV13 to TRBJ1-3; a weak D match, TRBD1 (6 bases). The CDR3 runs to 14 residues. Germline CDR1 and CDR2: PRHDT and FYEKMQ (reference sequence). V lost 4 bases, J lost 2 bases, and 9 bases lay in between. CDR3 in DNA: TGTGCCAGCAGCTCCAACAGGGCTGGAAACACCATATATTTT. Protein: CASSSNRAGNTIYF.